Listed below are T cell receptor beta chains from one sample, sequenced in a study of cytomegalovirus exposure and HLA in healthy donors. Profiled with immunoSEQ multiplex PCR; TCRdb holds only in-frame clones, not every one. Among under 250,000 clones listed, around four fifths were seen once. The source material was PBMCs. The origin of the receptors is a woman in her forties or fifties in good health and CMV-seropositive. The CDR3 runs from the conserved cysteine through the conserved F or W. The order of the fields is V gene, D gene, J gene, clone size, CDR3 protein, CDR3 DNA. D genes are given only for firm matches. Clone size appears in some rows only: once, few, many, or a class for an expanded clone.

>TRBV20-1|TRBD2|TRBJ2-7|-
CSAPSGGEQYF
TGCAGTGCCCCCTCGGGAGGGGAGCAGTACTTC
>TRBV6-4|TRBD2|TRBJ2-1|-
CASSAERGGYNEQFF
TGTGCCAGCAGTGCGGAGCGGGGGGGATACAATGAGCAGTTCTTC
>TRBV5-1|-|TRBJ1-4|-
CASSLAAGLGEKLFF
TGCGCCAGCAGCTTGGCGGCGGGGCTCGGGGAAAAACTGTTTTTT
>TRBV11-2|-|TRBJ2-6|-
CASSLSISGANVLTF
TGTGCCAGCAGCTTGTCAATCTCTGGGGCCAACGTCCTGACTTTC
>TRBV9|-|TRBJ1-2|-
CASSPDGQRFSGYTF
TGTGCCAGCAGCCCAGACGGACAACGTTTCAGCGGCTACACCTTC
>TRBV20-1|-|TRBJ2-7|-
CSARGIYEQYF
TGCAGTGCTAGGGGCATCTACGAGCAGTACTTC
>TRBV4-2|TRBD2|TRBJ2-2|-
CASSQWGGAVGELFF
TGTGCCAGCAGCCAGTGGGGAGGGGCTGTAGGGGAGCTGTTTTTT
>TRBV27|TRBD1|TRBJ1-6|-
CASSIGTASPLHF
TGTGCCAGCAGTATCGGGACAGCCTCACCCCTCCACTTT
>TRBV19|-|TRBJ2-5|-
CASSISLEETQYF
TGTGCCAGTAGTATCTCCCTCGAGGAGACCCAGTACTTC
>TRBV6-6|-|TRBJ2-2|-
CASTSLAGELFF
TGTGCCAGCACGTCCTTAGCCGGGGAGCTGTTTTTT
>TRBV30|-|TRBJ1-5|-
CAWSVRSHNQPQHF
TGTGCCTGGAGTGTCCGGAGCCACAATCAGCCCCAGCATTTT
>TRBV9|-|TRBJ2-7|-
CASSVVGNSYEQYF
TGTGCCAGCAGCGTAGTGGGCAACTCCTACGAGCAGTACTTC
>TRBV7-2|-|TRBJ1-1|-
CASSLVRSAEAFF
TGTGCCAGCAGCTTAGTCCGGTCCGCTGAAGCTTTCTTT
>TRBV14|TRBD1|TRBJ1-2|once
CASSQWARGRVNYGYTF
TGTGCCAGCAGCCAGTGGGCGAGGGGGCGTGTGAACTATGGCTACACCTTC
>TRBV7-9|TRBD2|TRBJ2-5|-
CASSTTRLAGGQETQYF
TGTGCCAGCAGCACCACCCGACTAGCGGGGGGGCAAGAGACCCAGTACTTC
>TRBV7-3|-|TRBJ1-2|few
CASSLTAGYGYTF
TGTGCCAGCAGCTTAACTGCCGGGTATGGCTACACCTTC
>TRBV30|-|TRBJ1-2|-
CAWSLDRNYGYTF
TGTGCCTGGAGTCTGGACAGAAACTATGGCTACACCTTC
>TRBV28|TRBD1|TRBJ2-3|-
CASSSKFGTGEVWYF
TGTGCCAGCAGTTCAAAATTCGGGACAGGGGAGGTGTGGTATTTT
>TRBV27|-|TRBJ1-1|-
CASSLVTGNTEAFF
TGTGCCAGCAGTTTAGTGACGGGGAACACTGAAGCTTTCTTT
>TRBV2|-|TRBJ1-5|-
CASSGDFYNQPQHF
TGTGCCAGCAGCGGGGACTTTTATAATCAGCCCCAGCATTTT
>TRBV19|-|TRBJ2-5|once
CASSIGGQIGETQYF
TGTGCCAGTAGTATAGGCGGACAGATCGGAGAGACCCAGTACTTC
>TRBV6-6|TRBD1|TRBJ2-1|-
CAGSSHRQGPNEQFF
TGTGCCGGCAGTTCGCATCGACAGGGACCTAATGAGCAGTTCTTC
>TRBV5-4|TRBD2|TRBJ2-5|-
CASSPVGLAETQYF
TGTGCCAGCAGCCCTGTGGGACTAGCAGAGACCCAGTACTTC
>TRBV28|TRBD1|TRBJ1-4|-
CASSATTGLAEKLFF
TGTGCCAGCAGTGCAACGACAGGGCTAGCTGAAAAACTGTTTTTT
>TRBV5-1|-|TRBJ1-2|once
CASSLLEGLAGYTF
TGCGCCAGCAGCTTACTGGAGGGGCTGGCTGGCTACACCTTC
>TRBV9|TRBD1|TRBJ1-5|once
CASSGTGGNQPQHF
TGTGCCAGCAGCGGGACAGGAGGCAATCAGCCCCAGCATTTT
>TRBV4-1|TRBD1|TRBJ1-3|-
CASSQGQGHTFNTIYF
TGCGCCAGCAGCCAAGGACAGGGGCATACATTCAACACCATATATTTT
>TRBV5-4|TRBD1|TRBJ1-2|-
CASSLGQGNGYTF
TGTGCCAGCAGCCTTGGACAGGGGAATGGCTACACCTTC
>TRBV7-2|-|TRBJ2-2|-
CASSSTGTGELFF
TGTGCCAGCAGCTCCACGGGGACCGGGGAGCTGTTTTTT
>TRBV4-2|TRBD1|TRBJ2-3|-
CASSPPKVGTGWTDTQYF
TGTGCCAGCAGCCCCCCGAAGGTCGGGACAGGGTGGACAGATACGCAGTATTTT
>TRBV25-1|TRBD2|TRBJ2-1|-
CASSSAGGGYNEQFF
TGTGCCAGCAGTTCAGCGGGGGGCGGCTACAATGAGCAGTTCTTC
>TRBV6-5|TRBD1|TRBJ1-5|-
CASSRQGAPNQPQHF
TGTGCCAGCAGCAGACAGGGGGCCCCTAATCAGCCCCAGCATTTT
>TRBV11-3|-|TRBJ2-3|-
CASSPISRPDTQYF
TGTGCCAGCAGCCCCATTTCGCGTCCGGATACGCAGTATTTT
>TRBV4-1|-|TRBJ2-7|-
CASSQAGWPADAYEQYF
TGCGCCAGCAGCCAAGCGGGGTGGCCGGCAGACGCCTACGAACAGTACTTC
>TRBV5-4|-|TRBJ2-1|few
CASSPSYNEQFF
TGTGCCAGCAGCCCGAGCTACAATGAGCAGTTCTTC
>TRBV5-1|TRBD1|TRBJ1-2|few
CASSLGQGAYGYTF
TGCGCCAGCAGCTTGGGACAGGGGGCCTATGGCTACACCTTC
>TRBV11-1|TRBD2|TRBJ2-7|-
CASSRGLAGGLSYEQYF
TGTGCCAGCAGCCGCGGACTAGCGGGGGGTCTATCCTACGAGCAGTACTTC
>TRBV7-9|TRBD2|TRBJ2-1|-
CASSSGTSGTVKAGEQFF
TGTGCCAGCAGCTCCGGGACTAGCGGGACGGTAAAGGCTGGTGAGCAGTTCTTC
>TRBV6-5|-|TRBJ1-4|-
CASSYVGRGAEKLFF
TGTGCCAGCAGTTACGTCGGCAGGGGAGCTGAAAAACTGTTTTTT
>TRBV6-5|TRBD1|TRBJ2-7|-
CAIHKGQGSSYEQYF
TGTGCCATCCATAAGGGACAGGGGAGCTCCTACGAGCAGTACTTC
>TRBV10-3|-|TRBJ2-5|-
CAISDRAETQYF
TGTGCCATCAGTGACAGGGCGGAGACCCAGTACTTC